This T cell receptor beta chain was retrieved from a study of blood T cells in healthy people across ages. The CDR3 has 15 amino acids. Germline loops: CDR1 LNHDA, CDR2 SQIVND (reference sequence). General study points: The CMV status of each donor remained undetermined, and this could have confounded shifts in expanded clonotypes. Both higher diversity and more naive CD4+ cells marked long-lived donors when set against aged donors. Among T cells, TCR beta diversity per million cells dropped roughly linearly as age rose.

Combining a sample-barcoded 5' primer with a J-beta primer mix, a second PCR ran for about 7 to 11 cycles. All samples gave at least 3 million CDR3-containing paired-end reads. TCRdb re-derived calls from the 5' RACE reads in MiXCR, one entry per CDR3 protein. The sample lists more than 1 million distinct CDR3 sequences, 40% to 55% occurring once. Notes on this clonotype: Its antigen remains unknown.

The origin of this receptor is a woman aged 60-70 years in good health. The chain couples TRBV19 to TRBJ2-5; 7 bases agree with TRBD2. The J call may be wrong; the DNA end is better matched by TRBJ2-7. The sample was blood. Here the CDR3 DNA reads TGTGCCAGTAGTGAGGTGGGAGGGCCCACCTACGAGCAGTACTTC. Protein: CASSEVGGPTYEQYF.